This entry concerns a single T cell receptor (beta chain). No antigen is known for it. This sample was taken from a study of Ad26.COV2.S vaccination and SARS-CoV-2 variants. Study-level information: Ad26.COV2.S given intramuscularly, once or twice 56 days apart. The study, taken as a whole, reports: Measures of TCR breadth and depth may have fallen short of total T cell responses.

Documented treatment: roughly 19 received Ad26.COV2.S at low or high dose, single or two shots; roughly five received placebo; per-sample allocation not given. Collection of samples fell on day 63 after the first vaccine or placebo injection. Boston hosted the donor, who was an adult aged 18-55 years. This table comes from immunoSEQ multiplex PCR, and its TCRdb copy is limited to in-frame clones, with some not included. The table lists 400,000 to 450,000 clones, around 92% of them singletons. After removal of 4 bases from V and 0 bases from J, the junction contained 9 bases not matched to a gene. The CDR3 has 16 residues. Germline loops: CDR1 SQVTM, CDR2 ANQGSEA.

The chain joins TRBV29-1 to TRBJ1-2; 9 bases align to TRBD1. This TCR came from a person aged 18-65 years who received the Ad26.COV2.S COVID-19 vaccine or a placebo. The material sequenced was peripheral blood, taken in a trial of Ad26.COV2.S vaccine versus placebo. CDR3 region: CSVVGTGMEANYGYTF. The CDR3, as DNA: TGCAGCGTTGTGGGGACAGGGATGGAAGCTAACTATGGCTACACCTTC.